This TCR beta chain was observed in a study of identical twins. cDNA carried unique molecular identifiers, and a universal primer site was added by template switching. Using its own MiXCR run on the 5' RACE reads, TCRdb lists one record per CDR3 protein. The repertoire consists of 1.5 million to 2 million distinct CDR3 sequences, with under 35% occurring once and the leading ten covering around 0.25%. Study-level results: Cross-sectional statistical analysis, not tracking of the same donors, underpinned the conclusions.

The CDR3 runs to 13 residues. The germline gives CDR1 DFQATT, CDR2 SNEGSKA (reference sequence). V lost 3 bases and J lost 2, with 10 bases in between. As for this clonotype: The antigen is unknown.

Healthy Caucasians provided all donations. This sequence was found in a newborn girl in good health. Material: cord blood. The rearrangement joins TRBV20-1 to TRBJ2-5; possible D gene TRBD2, 6 bases. CDR3 DNA sequence: TGCAGTGCTAGCCTGGGACTTCAAGAGACCCAGTACTTC. As protein: CSASLGLQETQYF.